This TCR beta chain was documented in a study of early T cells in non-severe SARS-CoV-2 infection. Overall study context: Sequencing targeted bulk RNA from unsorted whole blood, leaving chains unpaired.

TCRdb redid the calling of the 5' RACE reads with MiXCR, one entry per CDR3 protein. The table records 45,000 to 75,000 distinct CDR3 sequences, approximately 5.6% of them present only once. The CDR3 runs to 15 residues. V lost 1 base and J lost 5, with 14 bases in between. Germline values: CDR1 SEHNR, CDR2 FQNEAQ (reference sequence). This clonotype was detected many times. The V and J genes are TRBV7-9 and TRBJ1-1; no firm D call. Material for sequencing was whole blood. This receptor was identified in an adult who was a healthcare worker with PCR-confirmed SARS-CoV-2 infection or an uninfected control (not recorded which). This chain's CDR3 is CASSLGVATGTEAFF. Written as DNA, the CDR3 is TGTGCCAGCAGCTTAGGAGTTGCAACCGGGACTGAAGCTTTCTTT.